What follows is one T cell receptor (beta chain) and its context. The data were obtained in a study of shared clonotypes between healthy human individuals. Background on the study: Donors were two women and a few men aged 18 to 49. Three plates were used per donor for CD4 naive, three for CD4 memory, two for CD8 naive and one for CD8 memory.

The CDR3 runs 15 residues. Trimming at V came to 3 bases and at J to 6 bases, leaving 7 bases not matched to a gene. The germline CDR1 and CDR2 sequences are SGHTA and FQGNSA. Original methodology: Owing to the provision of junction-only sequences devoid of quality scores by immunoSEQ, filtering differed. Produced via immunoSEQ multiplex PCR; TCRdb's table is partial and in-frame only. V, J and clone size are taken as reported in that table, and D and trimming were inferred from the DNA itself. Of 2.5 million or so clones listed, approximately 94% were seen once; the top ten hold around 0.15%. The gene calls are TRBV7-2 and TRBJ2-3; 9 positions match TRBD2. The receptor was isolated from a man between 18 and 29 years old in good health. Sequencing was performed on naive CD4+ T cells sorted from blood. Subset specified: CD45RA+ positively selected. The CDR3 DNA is TGTGCCAGCAGCTTCCGACTAGCGGACATCGATACGCAGTATTTT. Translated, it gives CASSFRLADIDTQYF.